This T cell receptor beta chain appears in the sequencing data of a study of T-cell memory formation after mild COVID-19 listed by TCRdb under 2021. Background for the entire study: Most TCR sequence clusters were specific to one of the two donors. The cohort was made up of two young adult volunteers, one female and one male, who were previously healthy. T-cell clones expanding and contracting after mild COVID-19 in a couple of donors were tracked by longitudinal TCRalpha and TCRbeta repertoire sequencing.

CDR1 is given as LGHDT and CDR2 as YNNKEL, both from the germline V gene (reference sequence). Taken from cysteine to phenylalanine, the CDR3 has 13 residues. Only the CDR3 DNA stays, 39 bases, in frame from base 1. Here V drops 8 bases and J drops 1 base, and the junction holds 4 bases not matched to any gene. Ficoll-Paque density gradient centrifugation was the method used to isolate PBMCs. This clonotype was seen a single time. What antigen it recognizes has not been identified. Base qualities were left out, and no much larger clone turns up one base away. One read is thin evidence. TCRdb records Illumina NovaSeq 6000 as the sequencer. TCRalpha and TCRbeta cDNA libraries were constructed by 5'RACE with constant-segment primers, with sample barcodes and unique molecular identifiers being introduced. RNA was extracted from every sample with Trizol reagent. Amplification of the libraries took two PCR steps, and the second step added a second sample barcode plus Illumina TruSeq adapters. Sequencing of libraries was performed on an Illumina NovaSeq with 2 x 150 bp paired-end reads. The authors' pipeline ran thus. Demultiplexing of reads and collapsing into UMI-guided consensus sequences were performed with migec v1.2.7. Using mixcr v2.1.11, UMI consensuses were aligned to TRA and TRB V and J templates and then assembled into clonotypes. Expanded or contracted clonotypes were those called significant by both edgeR and NoisET, with noise models trained on biological replicates. For edgeR calls, a false discovery rate-adjusted p below 0.01 and a log2 fold-change threshold of 1 were applied. PCA with hierarchical clustering of max-normalized trajectories of the 1000 most abundant clonotypes was used as exploratory dynamics analysis. The CD4 or CD8 phenotype of responding clones was assigned using the separately sequenced CD4+ and CD8+ repertoires. TCRdb passed the public sequencing reads through fastp at Q25 and MiXCR, retaining productive beta sequences. Identical CDR3 proteins give one entry, which carries the most common genes and DNA. What appears here as the V and J calls and clone size reflects TCRdb's work, not the paper's. The sample table shows 250,000 to 350,000 distinct CDR3 sequences, and about 16% are seen once. Roughly 20% of the sample is in the top ten clones.

Beyond this particular receptor, the publication reports: Whether the second-wave clones peaking on day 37 were SARS-CoV-2 specific was not confirmed. From day 15 to 85, contracting clones showed balanced CD4/CD8 phenotypes, whereas a second wave of clones that expanded from day 15 to 37 leaned towards CD4+. The study covered only a couple of mild cases, and larger cohorts including severe cases with pre-infection samples were considered necessary. Some responding clones were detected in pre-infection memory, suggesting pre-existing cross-reactive memory T cells joined the SARS-CoV-2 response. Contracting CD4+ clones appeared mostly in the CM and EM memory subsets, whereas CD8+ clones were enriched in EMRA.

The receptor was derived from a man younger than 35 who had mild COVID-19 (a few samples of this study predate the infection). The sample titles of this study are shuffled in the database, so cell type and time point are left out; the donor was told from shared clones. The V gene is TRBV3-1 and the J gene is TRBJ2-5, with 7 junctional bases fitting TRBD2. The specimen sequenced was PBMCs or a T cell subset sorted from them (not recorded which). The DNA sequence is given as TGTGCCAGCCGTCTAGCGGCCCAAGAGACCCAGTACTTC. Translated, this gives CASRLAAQETQYF.